Reported below is one T cell receptor (beta chain). Germline CDR1 is ENHRY and CDR2 is SYGVKD. There are 16 residues in the CDR3. The ends were cut back, 0 bases at V and 0 bases at J, with 11 bases in the middle. TCRdb itself ran the RACE reads through MiXCR, one entry per CDR3 protein. The data show tens of thousands of distinct CDR3 sequences, 12% seen once. This sample is part of a study of human T cells and chemical hapten exposure. Study background: The patients were mostly female; they had alopecia areata, totalis or universalis.

Time point in this sample: patch test 1, 2 weeks after DPC sensitization. Treatment specified: therapeutic diphenylcyclopropenone sensitization with weekly scalp DPC. This specimen consisted of whole blood, obtained in connection with sensitization to the hapten diphenylcyclopropenone (DPC). The clonotype was recovered from a woman in her sixties or seventies with alopecia areata. Some clones in this sample may be carry-over from other donors' samples. The gene calls are TRBV10-3 and TRBJ1-2; D remains ambiguous. In nucleotides, the CDR3 is TGTGCCATCAGTGAGTCGAGTCGACGGACTAACTATGGCTACACCTTC. Its translation: CAISESSRRTNYGYTF.